This T cell receptor (beta chain) was identified during a study of CD8+CD57+ T cells in acquired aplastic anemia. TCR beta VDJ and CDR3 were profiled, and genomic DNA was the template. One entry per CDR3 protein, called by TCRdb with MiXCR from the reads. This sample yields about 170,000 distinct CDR3 sequences, of which 63% are seen a single time; 45% belongs to the top ten. For this clonotype: The junction does not match germline at one end; this may be a read error.

There are 12 residues in the CDR3. In germline, CDR1 is MNHEY, CDR2 SVGAGI. Material for sequencing was sorted CD4+, CD8+, or CD8+CD57+ T cells (not recorded which) from PBMCs. This clonotype originated in a human donor in good health. This sequence joins TRBV6-5 and TRBJ1-2; a possible D gene is TRBD1 (6 bases). The CDR3 loop is CASSYGTFGCTF. The CDR3 DNA reads as TGTGCCAGCAGTTACGGGACATTTGGCTGCACCTTC.